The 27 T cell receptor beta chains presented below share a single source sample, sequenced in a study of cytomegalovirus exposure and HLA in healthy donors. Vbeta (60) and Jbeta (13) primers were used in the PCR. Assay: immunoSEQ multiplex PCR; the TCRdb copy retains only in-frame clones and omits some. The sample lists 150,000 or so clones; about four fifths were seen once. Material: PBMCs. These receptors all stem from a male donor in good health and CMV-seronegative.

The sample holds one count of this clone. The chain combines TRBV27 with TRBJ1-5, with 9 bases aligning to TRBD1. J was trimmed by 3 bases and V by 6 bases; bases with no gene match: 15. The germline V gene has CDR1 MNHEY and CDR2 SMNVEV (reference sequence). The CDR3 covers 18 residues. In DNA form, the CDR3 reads TGTGCCAGCAGCAAAACCCCCCTACAGGGGGCACTCAATCAGCCCCAGCATTTT. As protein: CASSKTPLQGALNQPQHF.

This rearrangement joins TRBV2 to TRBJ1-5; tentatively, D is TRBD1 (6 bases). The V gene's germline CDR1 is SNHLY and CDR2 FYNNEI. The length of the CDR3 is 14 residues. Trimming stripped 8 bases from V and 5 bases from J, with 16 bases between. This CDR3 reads CASSTRGGDQPQHF. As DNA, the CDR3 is TGTGCCAGCTCCACGAGGGGGGGCGATCAGCCCCAGCATTTT.

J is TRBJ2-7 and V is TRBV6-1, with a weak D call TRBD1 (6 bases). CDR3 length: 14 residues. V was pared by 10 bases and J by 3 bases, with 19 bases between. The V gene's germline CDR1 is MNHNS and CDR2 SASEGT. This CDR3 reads CATNLGQIVYEQYF. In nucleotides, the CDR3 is TGTGCCACCAACCTCGGACAGATAGTCTACGAGCAGTACTTC.

The CDR3 DNA sequence: TGTGCCAGCGGTCGTGAGGGTGAAGCTTTCTTT. This codes for CASGREGEAFF. V usage is TRBV6-6 and J usage is TRBJ1-1; D is unresolved. CDR3 size: 11 residues. The germline V gene has CDR1 MNHNY and CDR2 SVGAGI (reference sequence). V lost 8 bases, J lost 7 bases, and 11 bases lay in between.

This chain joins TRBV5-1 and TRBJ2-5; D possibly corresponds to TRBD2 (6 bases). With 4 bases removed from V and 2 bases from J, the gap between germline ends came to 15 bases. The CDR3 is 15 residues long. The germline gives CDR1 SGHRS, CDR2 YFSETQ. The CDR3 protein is CASSPGASGQETQYF. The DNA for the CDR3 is TGCGCCAGCAGCCCCGGAGCCAGCGGGCAAGAGACCCAGTACTTC.

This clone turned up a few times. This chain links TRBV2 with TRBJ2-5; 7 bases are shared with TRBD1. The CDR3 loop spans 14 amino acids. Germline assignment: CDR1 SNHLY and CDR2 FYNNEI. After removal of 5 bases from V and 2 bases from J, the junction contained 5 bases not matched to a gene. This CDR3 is CASSKGTAQETQYF. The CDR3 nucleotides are TGTGCCAGCAGTAAGGGGACAGCTCAAGAGACCCAGTACTTC.

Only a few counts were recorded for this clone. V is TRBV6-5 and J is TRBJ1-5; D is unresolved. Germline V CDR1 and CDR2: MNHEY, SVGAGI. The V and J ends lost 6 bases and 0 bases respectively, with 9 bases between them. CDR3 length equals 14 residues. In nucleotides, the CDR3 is TGTGCCAGCAGACGGGAGAATAGCAATCAGCCCCAGCATTTT. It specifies CASRRENSNQPQHF.

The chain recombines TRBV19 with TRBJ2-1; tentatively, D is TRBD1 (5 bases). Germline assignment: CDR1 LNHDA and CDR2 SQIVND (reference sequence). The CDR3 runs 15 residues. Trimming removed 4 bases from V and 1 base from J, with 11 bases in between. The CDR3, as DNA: TGTGCCAGTAGTAGATCTAGGGGATCCTACAATGAGCAGTTCTTC. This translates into CASSRSRGSYNEQFF.

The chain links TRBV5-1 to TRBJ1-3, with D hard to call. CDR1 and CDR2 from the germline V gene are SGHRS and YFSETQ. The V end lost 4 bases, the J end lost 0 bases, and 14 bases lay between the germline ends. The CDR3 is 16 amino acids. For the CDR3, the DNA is TGCGCCAGCAGCCTGGACGTGCCCTACTCTGGAAACACCATATATTTT. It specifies CASSLDVPYSGNTIYF.

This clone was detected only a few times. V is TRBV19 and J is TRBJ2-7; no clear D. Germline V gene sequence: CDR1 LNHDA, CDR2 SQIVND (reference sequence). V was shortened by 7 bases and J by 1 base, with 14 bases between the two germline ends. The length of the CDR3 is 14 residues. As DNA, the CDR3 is TGTGCCAGTACACAGAGCCCCAAATCCTACGAGCAGTACTTC. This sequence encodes CASTQSPKSYEQYF.

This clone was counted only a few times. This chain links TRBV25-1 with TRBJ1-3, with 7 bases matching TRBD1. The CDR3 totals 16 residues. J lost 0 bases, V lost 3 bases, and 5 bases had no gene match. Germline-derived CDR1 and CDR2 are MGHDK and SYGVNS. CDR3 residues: CASSEGQTNSGNTIYF. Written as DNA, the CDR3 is TGTGCCAGCAGTGAGGGACAGACAAACTCTGGAAACACCATATATTTT.

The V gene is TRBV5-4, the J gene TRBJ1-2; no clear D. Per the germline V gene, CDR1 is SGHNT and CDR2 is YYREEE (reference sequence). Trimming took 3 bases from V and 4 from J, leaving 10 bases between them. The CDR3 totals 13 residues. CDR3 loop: CASSSMTGYGYTF. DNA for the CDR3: TGTGCCAGCAGCTCCATGACGGGCTATGGCTACACCTTC.

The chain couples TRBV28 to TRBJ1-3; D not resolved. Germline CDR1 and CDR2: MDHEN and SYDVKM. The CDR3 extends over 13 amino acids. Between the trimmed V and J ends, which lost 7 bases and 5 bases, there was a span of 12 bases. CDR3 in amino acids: CASINVDRNTIYF. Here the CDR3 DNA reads TGTGCCAGCATTAACGTAGACAGAAACACCATATATTTT.

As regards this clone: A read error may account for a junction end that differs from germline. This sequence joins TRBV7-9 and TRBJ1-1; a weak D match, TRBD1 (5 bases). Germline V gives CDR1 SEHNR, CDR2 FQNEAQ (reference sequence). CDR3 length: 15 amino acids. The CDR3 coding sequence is TGTTCCAGCAGCTTACTCGGGGGAGGTAGCACTGAAGCTTTCTTT. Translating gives CSSSLLGGGSTEAFF. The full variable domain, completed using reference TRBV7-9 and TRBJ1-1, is DTGVSQNPRHKITKRGQNVTFRCDPISEHNRLYWYRQTLGQGPEFLTYFQNEAQLEKSRLLSDRFSAERPKGSFSTLEIQRTEQGDSAMYLCSSSLLGGGSTEAFFGQGTRLTVV.

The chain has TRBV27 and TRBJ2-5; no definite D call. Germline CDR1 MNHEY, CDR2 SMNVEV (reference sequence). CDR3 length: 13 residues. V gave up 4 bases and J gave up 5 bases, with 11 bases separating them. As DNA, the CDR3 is TGTGCCAGCAGTTCGACTTACTGGGAGACCCAGTACTTC. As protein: CASSSTYWETQYF.

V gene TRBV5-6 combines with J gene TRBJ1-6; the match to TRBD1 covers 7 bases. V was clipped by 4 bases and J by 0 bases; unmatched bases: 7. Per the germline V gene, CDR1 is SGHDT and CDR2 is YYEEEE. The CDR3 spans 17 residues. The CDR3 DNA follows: TGTGCCAGCAGCCCACCTGGGGACAGCTCCTATAATTCACCCCTCCACTTT. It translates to CASSPPGDSSYNSPLHF.

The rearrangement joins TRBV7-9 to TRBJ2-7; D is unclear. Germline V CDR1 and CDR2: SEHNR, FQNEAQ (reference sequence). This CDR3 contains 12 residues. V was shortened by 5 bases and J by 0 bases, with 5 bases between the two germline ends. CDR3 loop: CASSLSSYEQYF. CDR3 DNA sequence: TGTGCCAGCAGCCTCAGCTCCTACGAGCAGTACTTC.

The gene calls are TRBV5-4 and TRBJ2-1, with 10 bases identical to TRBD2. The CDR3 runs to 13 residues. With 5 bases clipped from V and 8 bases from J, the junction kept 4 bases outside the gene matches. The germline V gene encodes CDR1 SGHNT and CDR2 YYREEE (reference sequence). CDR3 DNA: TGTGCCAGCAGAAAGCGGGAGGGCGATGAGCAGTTCTTC. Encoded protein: CASRKREGDEQFF.

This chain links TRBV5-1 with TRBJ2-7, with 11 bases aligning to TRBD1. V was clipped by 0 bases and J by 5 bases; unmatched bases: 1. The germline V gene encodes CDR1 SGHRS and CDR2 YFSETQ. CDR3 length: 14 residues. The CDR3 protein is CASSLEDRGHEQYF. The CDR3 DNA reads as TGCGCCAGCAGCTTGGAGGACAGGGGGCACGAGCAGTACTTC.

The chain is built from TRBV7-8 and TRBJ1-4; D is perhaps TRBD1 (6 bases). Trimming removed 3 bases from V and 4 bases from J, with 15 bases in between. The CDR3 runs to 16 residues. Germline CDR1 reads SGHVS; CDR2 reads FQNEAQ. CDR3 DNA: TGTGCCAGCAGCTTGGAACAGGGCGGGGGTAATGAAAAACTGTTTTTT. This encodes CASSLEQGGGNEKLFF.

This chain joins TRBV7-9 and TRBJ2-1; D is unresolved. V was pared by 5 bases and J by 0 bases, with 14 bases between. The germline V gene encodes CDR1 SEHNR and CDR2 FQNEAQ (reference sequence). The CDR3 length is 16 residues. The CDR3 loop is CASSRFSPLSYNEQFF. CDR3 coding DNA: TGTGCCAGCAGCCGCTTTAGTCCCCTCTCCTACAATGAGCAGTTCTTC. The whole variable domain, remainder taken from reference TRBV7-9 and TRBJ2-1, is DTGVSQNPRHKITKRGQNVTFRCDPISEHNRLYWYRQTLGQGPEFLTYFQNEAQLEKSRLLSDRFSAERPKGSFSTLEIQRTEQGDSAMYLCASSRFSPLSYNEQFFGPGTRLTVL.

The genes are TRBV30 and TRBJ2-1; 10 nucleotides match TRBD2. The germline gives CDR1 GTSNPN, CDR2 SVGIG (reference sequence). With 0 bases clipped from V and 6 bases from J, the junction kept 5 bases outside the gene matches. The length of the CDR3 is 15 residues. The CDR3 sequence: CAWSVDLAGVNEQFF. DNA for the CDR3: TGTGCCTGGAGTGTCGATCTAGCGGGAGTCAATGAGCAGTTCTTC.

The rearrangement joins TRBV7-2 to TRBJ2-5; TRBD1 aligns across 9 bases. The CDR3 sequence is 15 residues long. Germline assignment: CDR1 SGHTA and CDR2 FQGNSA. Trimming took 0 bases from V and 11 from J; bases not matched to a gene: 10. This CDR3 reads CASSLAPQGAREQYF. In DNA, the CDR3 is TGTGCCAGCAGCTTAGCCCCACAGGGGGCGCGGGAGCAGTACTTC.

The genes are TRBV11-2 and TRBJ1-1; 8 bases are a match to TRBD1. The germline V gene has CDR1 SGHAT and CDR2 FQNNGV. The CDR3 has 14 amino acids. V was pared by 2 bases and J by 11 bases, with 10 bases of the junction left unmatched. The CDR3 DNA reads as TGTGCCAGCAGCTTATTAAGCAGGGGGCGGGGTGCTTTCTTT. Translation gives CASSLLSRGRGAFF. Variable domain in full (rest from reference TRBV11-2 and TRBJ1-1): EAGVAQSPRYKIIEKRQSVAFWCNPISGHATLYWYQQILGQGPKLLIQFQNNGVVDDSQLPKDRFSAERLKGVDSTLKIQPAKLEDSAVYLCASSLLSRGRGAFFGQGTRLTVV.

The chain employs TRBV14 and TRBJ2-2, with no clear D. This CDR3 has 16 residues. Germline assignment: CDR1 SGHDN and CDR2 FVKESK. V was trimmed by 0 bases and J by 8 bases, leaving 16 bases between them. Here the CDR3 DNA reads TGTGCCAGCAGCCAAGATCTGCCAACCCTCACTGGGGAGCTGTTTTTT. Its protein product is CASSQDLPTLTGELFF.

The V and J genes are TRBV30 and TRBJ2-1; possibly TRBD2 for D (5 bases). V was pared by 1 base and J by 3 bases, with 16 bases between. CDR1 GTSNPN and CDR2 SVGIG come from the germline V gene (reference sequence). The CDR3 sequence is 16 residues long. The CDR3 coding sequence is TGTGCCTGGAGTGACGTAGGGCGGGTCCACTACAATGAGCAGTTCTTC. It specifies CAWSDVGRVHYNEQFF.

The CDR3 loop is CASRLDRGYEQYF. The CDR3 coding sequence is TGTGCCAGCAGACTGGACAGGGGGTACGAGCAGTACTTC. The V gene is TRBV28, the J gene TRBJ2-7, with 10 nucleotides matching TRBD1. V lost 6 bases, J lost 4 bases, and 3 bases stayed unmatched. The CDR3 consists of 13 residues. Germline V gene data show CDR1 as MDHEN and CDR2 as SYDVKM.